This TCR beta chain appears in the sequencing data of a study of blood T cell repertoires in COVID-19. Overall study context: COVID-19 samples, acute and convalescent, were from the United States, Italy and Spain.

Measured with immunoSEQ multiplex PCR; TCRdb has only the in-frame clones, and not every one. The sample gives about 170,000 clones, 83% of which show up once; around 3.6% is in the top ten. Looked up from germline, CDR1 is DFQATT and CDR2 is SNEGSKA (reference sequence). CDR3 length: 13 residues. Trimming removed 3 bases from V and 2 bases from J, with 10 bases in between. Sequenced input: PBMCs or T cells enriched from blood (not recorded which). V usage is TRBV20-1 and J usage is TRBJ2-5; TRBD2 might be the D (6 bases). The clonotype originates from a woman in her fifties or sixties in a cohort exposed to, infected with or recovered from COVID-19 (not recorded which). CDR3 DNA: TGCAGTGCTAGTACTGCGGGACAAGAGACCCAGTACTTC. This sequence encodes CSASTAGQETQYF.